This T cell receptor (beta chain) originates from a study of graft-versus-host responses after intestinal transplantation. Study-wide context: In this cohort, recipients had multivisceral, liver-intestinal, or isolated intestinal transplants.

Concerning this clone itself: The antigen is not known.

General study findings and limits: Allografts of patients with graft-donor T cell macrochimerism showed high graft-versus-host to host-versus-graft clone ratios. Recipient bone marrow held GvH clones, some seen earlier in ileum or blood.

Method: immunoSEQ multiplex PCR; TCRdb's copy keeps in-frame clones and lacks some. The sample lists 150,000 or so clones; nearly 95% were seen once. The germline V gene has CDR1 MNHNS and CDR2 SASEGT. The CDR3 is 13 residues long. With 5 bases removed from V and 5 bases from J, the gap between germline ends came to 11 bases. This chain uses TRBV6-1 with TRBJ2-3; possibly TRBD2 for D (5 bases). Sequencing was performed on unstimulated CD4+ T cells sorted from spleen or lymph node cells, taken before intestinal transplant. This receptor was obtained from a human donor who received an intestinal transplant. This CDR3 reads CASSPEGGDTQYF. The CDR3 nucleotides are TGTGCCAGCAGTCCCGAAGGAGGAGATACGCAGTATTTT.